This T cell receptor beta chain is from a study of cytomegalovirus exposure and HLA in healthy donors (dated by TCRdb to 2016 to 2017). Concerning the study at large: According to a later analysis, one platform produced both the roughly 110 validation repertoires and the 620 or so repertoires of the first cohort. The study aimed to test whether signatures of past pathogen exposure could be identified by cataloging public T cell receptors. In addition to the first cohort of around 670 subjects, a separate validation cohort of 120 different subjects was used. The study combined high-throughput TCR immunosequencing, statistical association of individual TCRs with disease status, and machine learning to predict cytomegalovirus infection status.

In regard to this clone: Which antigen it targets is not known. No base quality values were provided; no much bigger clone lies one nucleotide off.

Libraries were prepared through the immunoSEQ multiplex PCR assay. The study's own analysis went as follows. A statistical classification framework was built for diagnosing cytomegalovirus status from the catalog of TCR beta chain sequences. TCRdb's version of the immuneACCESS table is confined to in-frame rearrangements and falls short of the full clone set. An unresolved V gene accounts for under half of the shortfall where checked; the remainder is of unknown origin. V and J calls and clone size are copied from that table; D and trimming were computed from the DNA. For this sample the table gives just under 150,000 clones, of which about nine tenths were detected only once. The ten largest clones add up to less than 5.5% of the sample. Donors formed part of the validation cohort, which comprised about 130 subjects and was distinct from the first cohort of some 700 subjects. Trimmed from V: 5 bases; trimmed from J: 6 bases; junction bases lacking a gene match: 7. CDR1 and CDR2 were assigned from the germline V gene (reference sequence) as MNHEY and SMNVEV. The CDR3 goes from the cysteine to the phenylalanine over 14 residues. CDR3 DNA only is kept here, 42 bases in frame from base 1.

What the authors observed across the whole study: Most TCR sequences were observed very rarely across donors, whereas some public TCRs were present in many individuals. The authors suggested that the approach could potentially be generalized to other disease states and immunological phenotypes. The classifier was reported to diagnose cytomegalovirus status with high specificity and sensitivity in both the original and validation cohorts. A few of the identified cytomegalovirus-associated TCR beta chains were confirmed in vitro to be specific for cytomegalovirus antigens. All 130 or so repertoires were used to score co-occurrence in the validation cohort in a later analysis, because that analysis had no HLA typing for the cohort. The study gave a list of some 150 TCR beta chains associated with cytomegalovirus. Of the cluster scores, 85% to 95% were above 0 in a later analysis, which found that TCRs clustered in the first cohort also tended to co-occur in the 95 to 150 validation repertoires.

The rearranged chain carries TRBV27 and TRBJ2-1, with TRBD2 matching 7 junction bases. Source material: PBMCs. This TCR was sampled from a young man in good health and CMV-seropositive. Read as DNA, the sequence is TGTGCCAGCAGTAGCGGGATTAGAAGCAATGAGCAGTTCTTC. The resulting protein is CASSSGIRSNEQFF.